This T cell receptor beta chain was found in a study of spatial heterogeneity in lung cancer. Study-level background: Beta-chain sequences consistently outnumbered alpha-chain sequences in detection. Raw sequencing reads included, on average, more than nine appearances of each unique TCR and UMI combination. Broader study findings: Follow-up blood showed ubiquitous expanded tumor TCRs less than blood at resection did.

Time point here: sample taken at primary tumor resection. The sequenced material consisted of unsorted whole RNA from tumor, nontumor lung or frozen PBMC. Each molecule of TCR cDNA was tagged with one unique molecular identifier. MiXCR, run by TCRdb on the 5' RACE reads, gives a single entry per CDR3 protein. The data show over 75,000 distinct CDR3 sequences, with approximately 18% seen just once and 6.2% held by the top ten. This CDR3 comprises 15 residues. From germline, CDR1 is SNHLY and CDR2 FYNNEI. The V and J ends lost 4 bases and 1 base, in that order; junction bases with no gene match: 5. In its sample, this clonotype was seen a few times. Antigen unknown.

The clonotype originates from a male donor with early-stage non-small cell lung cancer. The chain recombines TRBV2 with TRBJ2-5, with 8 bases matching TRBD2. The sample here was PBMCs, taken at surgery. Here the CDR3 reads CASSVGSGTQETQYF. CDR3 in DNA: TGTGCCAGCAGTGTGGGTAGCGGGACCCAAGAGACCCAGTACTTC.